The present T cell receptor beta chain was sequenced within a study of blood T cell repertoires in COVID-19. The length of the CDR3 is 14 residues. The germline gives CDR1 SGHVS, CDR2 FQNEAQ. The V and J ends lost 4 bases and 2 bases respectively, with 8 bases between them. In the authors' workflow: By means of reference gene primer amplification, nucleated cell counts were estimated. The assay was immunoSEQ multiplex PCR, and TCRdb's table has in-frame clones only and misses some. V and J calls and clone size are given by that table; D and trimming were obtained from the DNA. The sample carries tens of thousands of clones, approximately 87% recorded once.

Material for sequencing was peripheral blood. The clonotype was recovered from a man in his fifties or sixties with acute or convalescent COVID-19. The chain combines TRBV7-8 with TRBJ2-2; no firm D call. CDR3 protein: CASSSTVNTGELFF. The CDR3 region has the DNA TGTGCCAGCAGCTCAACAGTAAACACCGGGGAGCTGTTTTTT.